This T cell receptor (beta chain) was captured by sequencing in a study of control samples from healthy donors and cancer patients. The CDR3 length is 14 residues. The ends were cut back, 7 bases at V and 1 base at J, with 15 bases in the middle. CDR1 is SQVTM and CDR2 is ANQGSEA in the germline V gene. Assay: immunoSEQ multiplex PCR; the TCRdb copy retains only in-frame clones and omits some. The sample holds around 130,000 clones, more than 70% seen once. V and J are TRBV29-1 and TRBJ2-3; TRBD2 might be the D (5 bases). This TCR was recovered from a man aged 50 or older in good health. The sample consisted of blood. The CDR3 DNA sequence: TGCAGCGCAGCCCCCGGGAAGGGCACAGATACGCAGTATTTT. This codes for CSAAPGKGTDTQYF.